The present entry profiles one TCR beta chain with its context. This entry comes from a study of blood T cell repertoires in COVID-19. Overall study context: Samples came from the United States, Italy and Spain, spanning acute and convalescent COVID-19. T cells, B-cell-depleted T cells, or PBMCs supplied cDNA or gDNA.

In the authors' workflow: Counts of nucleated cells, estimated from reference gene primer amplification, were obtained. Using immunoSEQ multiplex PCR, the repertoire was profiled, and TCRdb retains in-frame clones only, with some absent. V, J and clone size were drawn from that table, and D and trimming were deduced from the DNA. The sample shows tens of thousands of clones, roughly 88% of them seen only once. This TCR derives from a human donor in a cohort sampled during active COVID-19. Material for sequencing was peripheral blood.

CDR3 sequence reads: CASSVRIAGGYTDTQYF. In DNA, the CDR3 is TGTGCCAGCAGCGTTCGTATAGCGGGAGGTTACACAGATACGCAGTATTTT. This chain uses TRBV11-2 with TRBJ2-3; 10 bases are shared with TRBD2. CDR3 length: 17 residues. Germline assignment: CDR1 SGHAT and CDR2 FQNNGV. V was clipped by 5 bases and J by 2 bases; unmatched bases: 10.